The sequence of this TCR beta chain was determined in a study of early T cells in non-severe SARS-CoV-2 infection. Study-level points and caveats: VDJdb matching favored anti-spike CD8 responses, missing private and CD4 specificities.

Unique molecular identifiers were affixed to single, distinct cDNA molecules. One entry per CDR3 protein, called by TCRdb with MiXCR from the 5' RACE reads. The sample lists 50,000 to 65,000 distinct CDR3 sequences; roughly 8% were seen once. The CDR3 has 12 residues. Germline V CDR1 and CDR2: MNHNS, SASEGT. Trimming pared 6 bases from V and 2 bases from J, leaving 8 bases between. Turning to this clonotype: Its antigen is still unknown.

The sequence derives from an adult who was a healthcare worker with PCR-confirmed SARS-CoV-2 infection or an uninfected control (not recorded which). The chain is built from TRBV6-1 and TRBJ2-7; no clear D gene. The sample consisted of whole blood, taken at baseline. The CDR3 region is CASRPTAYEQYF. The CDR3 region has the DNA TGTGCCAGCAGACCCACCGCCTACGAGCAGTACTTC.